This TCR beta chain was identified in a study of T cell changes during pregnancy in multiple sclerosis. Measured with immunoSEQ multiplex PCR; TCRdb has only the in-frame clones, and not every one. This sample carries tens of thousands of clones, 90% to 95% of them seen once, and the ten largest clones take around 0.45%. Deletions cut 3 bases from V and 5 bases from J, with 8 bases between. Germline CDR1 and CDR2: MNHEY and SMNVEV (reference sequence). CDR3 size: 13 residues. The chain recombines TRBV27 with TRBJ2-1; the D gene is possibly TRBD2 (5 bases). This sequence was found in a female donor with multiple sclerosis, enrolled in a pregnancy study. Sequenced material: CD4+ T cells from peripheral blood mononuclear cells, taken in the second trimester of pregnancy. CDR3 nucleotides: TGTGCCAGCAGTTTTTGGCGGGACAATGAGCAGTTCTTC. Residues: CASSFWRDNEQFF.